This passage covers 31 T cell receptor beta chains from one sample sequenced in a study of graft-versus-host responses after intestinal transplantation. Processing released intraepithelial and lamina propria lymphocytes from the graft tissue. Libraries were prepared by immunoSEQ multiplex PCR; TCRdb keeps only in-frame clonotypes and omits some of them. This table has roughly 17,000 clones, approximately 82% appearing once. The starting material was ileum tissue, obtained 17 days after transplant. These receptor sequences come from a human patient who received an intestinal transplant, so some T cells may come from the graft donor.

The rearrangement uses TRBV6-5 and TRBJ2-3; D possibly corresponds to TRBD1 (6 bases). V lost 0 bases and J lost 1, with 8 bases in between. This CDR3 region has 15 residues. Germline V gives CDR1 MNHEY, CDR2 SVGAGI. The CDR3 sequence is CASSYSQGGTDTQYF. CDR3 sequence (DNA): TGTGCCAGCAGTTACTCACAGGGCGGCACAGATACGCAGTATTTT.

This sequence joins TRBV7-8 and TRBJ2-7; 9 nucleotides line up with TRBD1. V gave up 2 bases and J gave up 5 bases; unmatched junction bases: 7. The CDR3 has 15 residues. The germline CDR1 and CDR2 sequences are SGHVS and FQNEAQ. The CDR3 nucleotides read TGTGCCAGCAGCTTAAGGGACAGGGCGTGGGACGAGCAGTACTTC. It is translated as CASSLRDRAWDEQYF.

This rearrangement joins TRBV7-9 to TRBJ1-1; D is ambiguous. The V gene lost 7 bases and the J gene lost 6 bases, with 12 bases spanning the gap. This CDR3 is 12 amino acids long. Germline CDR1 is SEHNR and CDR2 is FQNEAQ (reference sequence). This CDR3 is CASKAYSSEAFF. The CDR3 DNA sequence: TGTGCCAGCAAGGCTTACAGCTCTGAAGCTTTCTTT.

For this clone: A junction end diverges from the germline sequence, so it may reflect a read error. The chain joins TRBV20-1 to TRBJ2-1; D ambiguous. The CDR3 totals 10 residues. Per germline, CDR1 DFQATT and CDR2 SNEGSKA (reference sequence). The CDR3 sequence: CSARRGSELF. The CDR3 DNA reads TGCAGTGCTAGGCGAGGTTCTGAGCTCTTC.

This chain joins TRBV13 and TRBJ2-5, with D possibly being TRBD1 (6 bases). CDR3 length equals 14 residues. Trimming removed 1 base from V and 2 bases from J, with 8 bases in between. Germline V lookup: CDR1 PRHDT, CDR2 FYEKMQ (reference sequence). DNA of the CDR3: TGTGCCAGCAGCTTAGTAGGACAGCAAGAGACCCAGTACTTC. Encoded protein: CASSLVGQQETQYF.

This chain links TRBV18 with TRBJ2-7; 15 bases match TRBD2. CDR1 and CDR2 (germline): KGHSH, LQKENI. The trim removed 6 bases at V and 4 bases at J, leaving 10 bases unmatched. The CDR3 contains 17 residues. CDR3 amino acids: CASSHSGLAGGPYEQYF. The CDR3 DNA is TGTGCCAGCTCCCACTCCGGACTAGCGGGGGGGCCATACGAGCAGTACTTC.

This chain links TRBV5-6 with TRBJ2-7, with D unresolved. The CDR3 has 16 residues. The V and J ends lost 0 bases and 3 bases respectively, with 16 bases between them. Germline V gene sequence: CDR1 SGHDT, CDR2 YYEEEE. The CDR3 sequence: CASSLGGFEEGYEQYF. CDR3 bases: TGTGCCAGCAGCTTGGGGGGATTTGAGGAAGGCTACGAGCAGTACTTC.

Here the CDR3 reads CAWSPGRINEKLFF. The CDR3 nucleotides read TGTGCCTGGAGCCCGGGACGGATAAATGAAAAACTGTTTTTT. The gene calls are TRBV30 and TRBJ1-4; possible D gene TRBD1, 5 bases. Trimming stripped 3 bases from V and 5 bases from J, with 13 bases between. The germline V gene has CDR1 GTSNPN and CDR2 SVGIG (reference sequence). The CDR3 consists of 14 residues.

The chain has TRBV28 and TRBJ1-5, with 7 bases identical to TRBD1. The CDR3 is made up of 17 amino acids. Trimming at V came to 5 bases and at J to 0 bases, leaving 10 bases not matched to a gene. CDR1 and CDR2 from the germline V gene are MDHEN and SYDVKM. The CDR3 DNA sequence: TGTGCCAGCAGTCGAACCGGGACAGTCTATAGCAATCAGCCCCAGCATTTT. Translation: CASSRTGTVYSNQPQHF.

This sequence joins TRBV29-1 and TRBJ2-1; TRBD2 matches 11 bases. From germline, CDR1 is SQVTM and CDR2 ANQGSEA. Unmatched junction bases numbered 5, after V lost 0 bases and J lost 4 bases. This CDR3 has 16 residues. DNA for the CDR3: TGCAGCGTTGAAGATCGCGGGACTAGCGGTTACAATGAGCAGTTCTTC. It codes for CSVEDRGTSGYNEQFF.

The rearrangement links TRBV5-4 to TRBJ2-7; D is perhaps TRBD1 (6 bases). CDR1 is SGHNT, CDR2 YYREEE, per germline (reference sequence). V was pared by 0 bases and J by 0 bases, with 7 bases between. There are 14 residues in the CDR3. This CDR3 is CASSLGQDSYEQYF. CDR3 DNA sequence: TGTGCCAGCAGCTTGGGACAGGACTCCTACGAGCAGTACTTC.

The CDR3 reads CASSSRRLRNTEAFF. The DNA for the CDR3 is TGTGCCAGCAGCTCCCGCAGGTTGCGGAACACTGAAGCTTTCTTT. This rearrangement joins TRBV7-9 to TRBJ1-1; D remains unclear. Trimming stripped 4 bases from V and 1 base from J, with 13 bases between. Germline values: CDR1 SEHNR, CDR2 FQNEAQ (reference sequence). The CDR3 runs to 15 residues.

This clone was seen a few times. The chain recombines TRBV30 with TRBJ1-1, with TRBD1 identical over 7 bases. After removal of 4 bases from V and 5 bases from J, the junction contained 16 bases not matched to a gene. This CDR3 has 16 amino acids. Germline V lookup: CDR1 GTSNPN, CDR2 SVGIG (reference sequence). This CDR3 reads CAWIPARGARGTEAFF. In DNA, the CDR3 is TGTGCCTGGATCCCCGCCAGGGGGGCGAGGGGGACTGAAGCTTTCTTT.

Here the CDR3 DNA reads TGCGCCAGCAGCTCCGGGACAGGGGCTTGGGAAGTAGCCAAAAACATTCAGTACTTC. As protein: CASSSGTGAWEVAKNIQYF. This chain joins TRBV5-1 and TRBJ2-4, with 10 bases identical to TRBD1. Trimming took 3 bases from V and 0 from J; bases not matched to a gene: 12. CDR1 is SGHRS and CDR2 is YFSETQ in the germline V gene. The CDR3 has 19 residues.

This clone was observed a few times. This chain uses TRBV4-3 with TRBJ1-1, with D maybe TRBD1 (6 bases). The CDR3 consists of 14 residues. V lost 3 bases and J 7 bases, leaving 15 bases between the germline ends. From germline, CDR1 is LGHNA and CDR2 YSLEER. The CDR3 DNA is TGCGCCAGCAGCCAGACCCATTCCAGGGGTGAAGCTTTCTTT. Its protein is CASSQTHSRGEAFF.

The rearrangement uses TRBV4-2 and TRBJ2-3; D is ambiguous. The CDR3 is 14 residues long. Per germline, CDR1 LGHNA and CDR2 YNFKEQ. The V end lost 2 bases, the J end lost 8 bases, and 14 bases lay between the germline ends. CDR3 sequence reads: CASSQPMTRGTQYF. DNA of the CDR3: TGTGCCAGCAGCCAACCAATGACACGTGGTACGCAGTATTTT.

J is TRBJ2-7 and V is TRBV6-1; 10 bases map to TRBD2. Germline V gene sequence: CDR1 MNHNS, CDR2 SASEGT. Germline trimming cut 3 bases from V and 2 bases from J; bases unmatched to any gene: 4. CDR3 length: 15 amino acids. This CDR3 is CASSDRTSGPYEQYF. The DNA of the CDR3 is TGTGCCAGCAGTGATAGGACTAGCGGTCCCTACGAGCAGTACTTC.

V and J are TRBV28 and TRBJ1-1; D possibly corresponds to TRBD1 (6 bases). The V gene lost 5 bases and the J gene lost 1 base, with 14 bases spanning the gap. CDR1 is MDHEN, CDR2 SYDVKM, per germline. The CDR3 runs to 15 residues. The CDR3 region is CASSPPDRWNTEAFF. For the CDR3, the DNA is TGTGCCAGCAGTCCCCCCGACAGGTGGAACACTGAAGCTTTCTTT. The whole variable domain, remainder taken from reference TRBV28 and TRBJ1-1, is DVKVTQSSRYLVKRTGEKVFLECVQDMDHENMFWYRQDPGLGLRLIYFSYDVKMKEKGDIPEGYSVSREKKERFSLILESASTNQTSMYLCASSPPDRWNTEAFFGQGTRLTVV.

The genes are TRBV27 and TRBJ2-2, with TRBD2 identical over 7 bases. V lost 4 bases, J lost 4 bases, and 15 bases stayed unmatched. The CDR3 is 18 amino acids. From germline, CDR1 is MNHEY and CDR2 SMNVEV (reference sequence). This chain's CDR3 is CASSYLRQGLAVTGELFF. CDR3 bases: TGTGCCAGCAGTTACCTCCGCCAGGGTCTAGCGGTCACCGGGGAGCTGTTTTTT.

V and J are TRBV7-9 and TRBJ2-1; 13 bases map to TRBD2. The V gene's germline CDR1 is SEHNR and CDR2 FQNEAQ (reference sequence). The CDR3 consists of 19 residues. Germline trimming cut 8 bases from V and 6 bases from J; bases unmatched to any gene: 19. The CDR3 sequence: CASPDTSGRASLWGNEQFF. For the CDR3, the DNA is TGTGCCAGCCCGGATACTAGCGGGAGGGCCTCGTTGTGGGGCAATGAGCAGTTCTTC.

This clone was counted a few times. The CDR3 reads CAISEPLRRGPTGELFF. The CDR3 DNA follows: TGTGCCATCAGTGAGCCTCTGCGGCGGGGGCCCACCGGGGAGCTGTTTTTT. This rearrangement joins TRBV10-3 to TRBJ2-2; the D gene is possibly TRBD2 (7 bases). The CDR3 is 17 amino acids. Germline CDR1 reads ENHRY; CDR2 reads SYGVKD. The V end was cut by 2 bases, the J end by 4 bases, with 17 bases between.

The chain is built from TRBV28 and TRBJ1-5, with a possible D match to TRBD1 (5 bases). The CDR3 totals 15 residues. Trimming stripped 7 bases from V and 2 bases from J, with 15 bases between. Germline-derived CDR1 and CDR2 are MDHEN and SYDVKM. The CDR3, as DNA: TGTGCCAGCACAACGGGGGGGGAGGGCAATCAGCCCCAGCATTTT. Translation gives CASTTGGEGNQPQHF.

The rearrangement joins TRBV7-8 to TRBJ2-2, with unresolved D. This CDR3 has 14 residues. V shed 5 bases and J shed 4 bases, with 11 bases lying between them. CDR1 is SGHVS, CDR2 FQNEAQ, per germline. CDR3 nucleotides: TGTGCCAGCAGCCCTACTCTTGGCACCGGGGAGCTGTTTTTT. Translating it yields CASSPTLGTGELFF.

The CDR3 sequence: CASSPTGGASYEQYF. CDR3 nucleotide sequence: TGTGCCAGCAGCCCAACAGGGGGCGCCTCCTACGAGCAGTACTTC. V usage is TRBV9 and J usage is TRBJ2-7; 9 bases align to TRBD1. This CDR3 contains 15 residues. Germline V gives CDR1 SGDLS, CDR2 YYNGEE. Losses at the gene ends were 4 bases for V and 0 bases for J; bases not matched to a gene: 5.

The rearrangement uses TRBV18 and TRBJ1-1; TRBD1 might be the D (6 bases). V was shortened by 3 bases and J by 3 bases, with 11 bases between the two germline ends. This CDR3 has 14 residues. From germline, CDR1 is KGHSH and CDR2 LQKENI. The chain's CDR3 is CASSPSQGHTEAFF. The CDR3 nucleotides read TGTGCCAGCTCACCGTCACAGGGACACACTGAAGCTTTCTTT.

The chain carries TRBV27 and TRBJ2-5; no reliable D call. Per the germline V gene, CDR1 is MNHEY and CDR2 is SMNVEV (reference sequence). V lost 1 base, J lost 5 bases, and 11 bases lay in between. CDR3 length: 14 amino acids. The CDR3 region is CASSLFPEGETQYF. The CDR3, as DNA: TGTGCCAGCAGTTTATTCCCGGAAGGGGAGACCCAGTACTTC.

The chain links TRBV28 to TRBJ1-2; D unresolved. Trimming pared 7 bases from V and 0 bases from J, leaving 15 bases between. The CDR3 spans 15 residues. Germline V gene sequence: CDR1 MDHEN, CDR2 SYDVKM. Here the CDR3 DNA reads TGTGCCAGCAAGCCCATCTCTCCGACTAACTATGGCTACACCTTC. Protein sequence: CASKPISPTNYGYTF.

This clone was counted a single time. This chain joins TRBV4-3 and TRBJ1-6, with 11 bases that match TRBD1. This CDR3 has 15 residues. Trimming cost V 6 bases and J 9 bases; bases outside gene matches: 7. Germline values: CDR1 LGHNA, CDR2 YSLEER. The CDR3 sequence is CASSPGTGGSSPLHF. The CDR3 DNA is TGCGCCAGCAGTCCCGGGACAGGGGGTTCTTCACCCCTCCACTTT.

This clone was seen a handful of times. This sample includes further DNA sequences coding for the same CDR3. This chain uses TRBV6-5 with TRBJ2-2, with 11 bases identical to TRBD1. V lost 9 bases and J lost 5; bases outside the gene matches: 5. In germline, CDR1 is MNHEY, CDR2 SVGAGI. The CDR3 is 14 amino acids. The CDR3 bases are TGTGCCAGTAACCGGGACAGGGGGACCGGGGAGCTGTTTTTT. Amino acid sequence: CASNRDRGTGELFF.

The CDR3 reads CASSYLQGVGELFF. In nucleotides, the CDR3 is TGTGCCAGCAGTTACCTCCAGGGTGTCGGGGAGCTGTTTTTT. The V gene is TRBV6-5, the J gene TRBJ2-2; D is perhaps TRBD1 (5 bases). The CDR3 totals 14 residues. Per germline, CDR1 MNHEY and CDR2 SVGAGI. Deletions cut 2 bases from V and 7 bases from J, with 11 bases between.

The CDR3 DNA is TGTGCCGTCTTAGCGGTTTCGGGGTACAATGAGCAGTTCTTC. This codes for CAVLAVSGYNEQFF. The rearrangement joins TRBV7-9 to TRBJ2-1, with D maybe TRBD2 (6 bases). The germline V gene encodes CDR1 SEHNR and CDR2 FQNEAQ (reference sequence). This CDR3 is 14 amino acids long. V lost 11 bases to trimming and J lost 4 bases, with 18 bases between them.